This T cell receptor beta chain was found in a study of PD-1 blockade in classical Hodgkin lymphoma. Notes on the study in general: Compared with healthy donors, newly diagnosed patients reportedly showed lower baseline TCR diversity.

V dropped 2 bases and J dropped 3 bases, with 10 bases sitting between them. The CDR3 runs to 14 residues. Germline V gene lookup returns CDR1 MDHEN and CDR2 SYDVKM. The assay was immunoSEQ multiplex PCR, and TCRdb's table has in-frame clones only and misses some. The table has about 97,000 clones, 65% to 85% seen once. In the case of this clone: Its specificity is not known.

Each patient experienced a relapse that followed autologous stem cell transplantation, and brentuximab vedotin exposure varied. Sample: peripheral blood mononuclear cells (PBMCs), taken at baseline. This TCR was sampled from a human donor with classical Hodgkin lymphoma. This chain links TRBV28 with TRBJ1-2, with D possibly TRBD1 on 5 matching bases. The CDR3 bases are TGTGCCAGCAGTTTAGGTGGGGGGGACTATGGCTACACCTTC. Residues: CASSLGGGDYGYTF.